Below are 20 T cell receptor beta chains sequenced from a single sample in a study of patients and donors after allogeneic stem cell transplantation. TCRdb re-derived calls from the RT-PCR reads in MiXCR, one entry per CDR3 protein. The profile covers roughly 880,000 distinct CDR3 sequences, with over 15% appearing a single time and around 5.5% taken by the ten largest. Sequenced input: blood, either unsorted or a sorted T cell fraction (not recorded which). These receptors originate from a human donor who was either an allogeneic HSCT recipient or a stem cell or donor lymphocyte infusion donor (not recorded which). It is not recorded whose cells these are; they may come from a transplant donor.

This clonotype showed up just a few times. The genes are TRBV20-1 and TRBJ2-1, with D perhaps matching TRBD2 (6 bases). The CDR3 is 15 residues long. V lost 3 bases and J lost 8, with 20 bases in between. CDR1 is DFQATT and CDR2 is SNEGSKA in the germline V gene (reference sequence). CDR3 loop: CSARTIAEDFYEQFF. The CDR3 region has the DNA TGCAGTGCTAGGACTATAGCGGAGGACTTCTATGAGCAGTTCTTC.

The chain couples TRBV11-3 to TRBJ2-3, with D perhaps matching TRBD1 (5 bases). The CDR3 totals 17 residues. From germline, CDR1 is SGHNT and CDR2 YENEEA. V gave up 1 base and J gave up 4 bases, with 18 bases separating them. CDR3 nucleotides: TGTGCCAGCAGCTTAGGTCCCAAGGCAGGGCTGGCAGATACGCAGTATTTT. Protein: CASSLGPKAGLADTQYF.

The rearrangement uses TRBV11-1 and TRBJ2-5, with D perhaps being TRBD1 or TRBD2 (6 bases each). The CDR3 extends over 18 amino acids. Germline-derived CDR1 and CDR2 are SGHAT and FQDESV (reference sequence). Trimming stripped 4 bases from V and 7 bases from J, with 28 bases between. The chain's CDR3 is CASSSTGGPYPTVATQYF. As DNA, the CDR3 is TGTGCCAGCAGCTCGACTGGGGGGCCATATCCCACTGTTGCGACCCAGTACTTC.

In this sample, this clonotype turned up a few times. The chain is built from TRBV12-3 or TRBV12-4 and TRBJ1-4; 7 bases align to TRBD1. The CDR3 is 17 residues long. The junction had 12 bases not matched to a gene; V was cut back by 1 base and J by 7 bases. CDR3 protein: CASSLVVGTAGGEKLFF. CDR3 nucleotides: TGTGCCAGCAGTTTAGTGGTAGGGACAGCCGGGGGTGAAAAACTGTTTTTT.

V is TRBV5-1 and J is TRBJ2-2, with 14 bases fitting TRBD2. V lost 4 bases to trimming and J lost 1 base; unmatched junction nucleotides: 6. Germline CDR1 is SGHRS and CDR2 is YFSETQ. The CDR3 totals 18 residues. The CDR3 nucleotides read TGCGCCAGCAGCGGGGGGACTAGCGGGAGAAGGAACACCGGGGAGCTGTTTTTT. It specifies CASSGGTSGRRNTGELFF.

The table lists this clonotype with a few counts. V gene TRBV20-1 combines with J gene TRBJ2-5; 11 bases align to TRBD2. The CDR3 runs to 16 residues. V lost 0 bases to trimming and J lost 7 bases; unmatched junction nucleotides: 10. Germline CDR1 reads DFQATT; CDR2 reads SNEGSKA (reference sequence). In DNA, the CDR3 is TGCAGTGCTAGAGATCAGCTAGCGGGAGGATGGGGGACCCAGTACTTC. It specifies CSARDQLAGGWGTQYF.

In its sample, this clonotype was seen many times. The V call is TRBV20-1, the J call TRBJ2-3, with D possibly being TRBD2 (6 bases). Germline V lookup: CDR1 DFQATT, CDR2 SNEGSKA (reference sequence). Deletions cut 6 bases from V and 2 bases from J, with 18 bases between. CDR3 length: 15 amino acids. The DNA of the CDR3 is TGCAGTGCCCCCGGGCTAGCGACAAACACAGATACGCAGTATTTT. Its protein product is CSAPGLATNTDTQYF.

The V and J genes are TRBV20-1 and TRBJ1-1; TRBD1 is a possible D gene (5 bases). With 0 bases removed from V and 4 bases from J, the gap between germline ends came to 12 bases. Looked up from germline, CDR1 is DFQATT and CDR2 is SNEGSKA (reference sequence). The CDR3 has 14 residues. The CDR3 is CSAREHQGSTEAFF. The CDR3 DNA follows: TGCAGTGCTAGAGAACACCAGGGTAGCACTGAAGCTTTCTTT.

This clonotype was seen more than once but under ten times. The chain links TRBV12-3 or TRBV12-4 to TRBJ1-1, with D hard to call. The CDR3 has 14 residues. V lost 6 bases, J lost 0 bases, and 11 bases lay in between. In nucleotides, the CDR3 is TGTGCCAGCAGGACCTCTACTATGAACACTGAAGCTTTCTTT. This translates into CASRTSTMNTEAFF.

CDR3: CASSREGSRGGANVLTF. In DNA, the CDR3 is TGTGCCAGCAGCCGCGAAGGATCCCGCGGTGGGGCCAACGTCCTGACTTTC. The rearrangement uses TRBV3-1 and TRBJ2-6; D is unresolved. V was clipped by 4 bases and J by 3 bases, with 16 bases between them. The V gene's germline CDR1 is LGHDT and CDR2 YNNKEL (reference sequence). The CDR3 is made up of 17 amino acids. Based on the CDR3 plus reference TRBV3-1 and TRBJ2-6, the full variable domain is DTAVSQTPKYLVTQMGNDKSIKCEQNLGHDTMYWYKQDSKKFLKIMFSYNNKELIINETVPNRFSPKSPDKAHLNLHINSLELGDSAVYFCASSREGSRGGANVLTFGAGSRLTVL.

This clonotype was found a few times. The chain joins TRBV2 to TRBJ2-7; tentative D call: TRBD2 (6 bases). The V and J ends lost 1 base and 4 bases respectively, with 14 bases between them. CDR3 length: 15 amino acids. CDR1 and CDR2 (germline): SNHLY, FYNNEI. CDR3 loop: CASSEEGRREYEQYF. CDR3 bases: TGTGCCAGCAGTGAAGAAGGACGGAGGGAGTACGAGCAGTACTTC. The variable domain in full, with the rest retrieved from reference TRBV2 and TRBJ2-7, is EPEVTQTPSHQVTQMGQEVILRCVPISNHLYFYWYRQILGQKVEFLVSFYNNEISEKSEIFDDQFSVERPDGSNFTLKIRSTKLEDSAMYFCASSEEGRREYEQYFGPGTRLTVT.

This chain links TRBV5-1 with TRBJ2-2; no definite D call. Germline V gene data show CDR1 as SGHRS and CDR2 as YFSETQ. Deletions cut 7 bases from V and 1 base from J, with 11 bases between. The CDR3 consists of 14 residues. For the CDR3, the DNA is TGCGCCAGCGGCGGAACCGAGAACACCGGGGAGCTGTTTTTT. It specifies CASGGTENTGELFF.

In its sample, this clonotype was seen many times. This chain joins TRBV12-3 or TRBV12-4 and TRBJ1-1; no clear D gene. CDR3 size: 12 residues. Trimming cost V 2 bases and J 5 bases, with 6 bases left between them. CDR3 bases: TGTGCCAGCAGTTTAAGGCCAACTGAAGCTTTCTTT. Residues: CASSLRPTEAFF.

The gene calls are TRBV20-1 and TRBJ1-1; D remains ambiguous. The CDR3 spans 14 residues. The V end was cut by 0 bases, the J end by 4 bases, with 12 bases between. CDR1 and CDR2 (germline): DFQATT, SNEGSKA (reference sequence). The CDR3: CSARELGLSTEAFF. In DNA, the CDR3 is TGCAGTGCTAGAGAGTTAGGGCTTTCCACTGAAGCTTTCTTT.

Written as DNA, the CDR3 is TGTGCCAGCAGTGGGGGGACAGCACACGATACGCAGTATTTT. It codes for CASSGGTAHDTQYF. The chain joins TRBV2 to TRBJ2-3; 7 nucleotides align to TRBD1. Unmatched junction bases numbered 7, after V lost 4 bases and J lost 6 bases. The length of the CDR3 is 14 residues. Germline V lookup: CDR1 SNHLY, CDR2 FYNNEI. Based on the CDR3 plus reference TRBV2 and TRBJ2-3, the full variable domain is EPEVTQTPSHQVTQMGQEVILRCVPISNHLYFYWYRQILGQKVEFLVSFYNNEISEKSEIFDDQFSVERPDGSNFTLKIRSTKLEDSAMYFCASSGGTAHDTQYFGPGTRLTVL.

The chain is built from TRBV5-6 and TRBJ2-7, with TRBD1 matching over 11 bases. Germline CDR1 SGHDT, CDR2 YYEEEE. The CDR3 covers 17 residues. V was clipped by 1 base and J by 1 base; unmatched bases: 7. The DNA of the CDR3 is TGTGCCAGCAGCTTGTTCCGAGGACAGGGGGCGTCCTACGAGCAGTACTTC. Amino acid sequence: CASSLFRGQGASYEQYF. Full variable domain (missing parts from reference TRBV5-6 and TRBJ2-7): DAGVTQSPTHLIKTRGQQVTLRCSPKSGHDTVSWYQQALGQGPQFIFQYYEEEERQRGNFPDRFSGHQFPNYSSELNVNALLLGDSALYLCASSLFRGQGASYEQYFGPGTRLTVT.

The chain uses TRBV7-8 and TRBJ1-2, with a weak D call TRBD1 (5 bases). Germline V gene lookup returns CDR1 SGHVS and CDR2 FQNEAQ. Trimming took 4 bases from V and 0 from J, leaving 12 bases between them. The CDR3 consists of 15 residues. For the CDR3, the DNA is TGTGCCAGCAGCTCTCGGGCCAGGGCTAACTATGGCTACACCTTC. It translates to CASSSRARANYGYTF.

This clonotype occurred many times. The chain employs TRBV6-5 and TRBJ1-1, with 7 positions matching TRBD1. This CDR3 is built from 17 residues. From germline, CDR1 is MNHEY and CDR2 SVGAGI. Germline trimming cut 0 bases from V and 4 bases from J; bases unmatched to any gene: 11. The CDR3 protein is CASSYSGNRGFFTEAFF. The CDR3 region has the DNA TGTGCCAGCAGTTACTCAGGGAACAGGGGTTTCTTCACTGAAGCTTTCTTT.

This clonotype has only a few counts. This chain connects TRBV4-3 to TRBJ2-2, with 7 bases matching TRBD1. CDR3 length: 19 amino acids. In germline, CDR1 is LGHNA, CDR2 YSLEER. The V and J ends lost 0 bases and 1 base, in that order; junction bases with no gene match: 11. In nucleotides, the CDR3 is TGCGCCAGCAGCCAAGACTTTATCCCGGGACAGTGGAACACCGGGGAGCTGTTTTTT. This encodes CASSQDFIPGQWNTGELFF.

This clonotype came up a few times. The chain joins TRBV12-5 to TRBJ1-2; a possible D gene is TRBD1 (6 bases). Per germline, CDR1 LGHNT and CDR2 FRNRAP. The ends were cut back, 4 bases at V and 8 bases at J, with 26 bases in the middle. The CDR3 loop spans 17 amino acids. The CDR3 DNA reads TGTGCTAGTGGTTCCGGAACCGGGGGCGCAGGATCCCGCGGCTACACCTTC. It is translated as CASGSGTGGAGSRGYTF.